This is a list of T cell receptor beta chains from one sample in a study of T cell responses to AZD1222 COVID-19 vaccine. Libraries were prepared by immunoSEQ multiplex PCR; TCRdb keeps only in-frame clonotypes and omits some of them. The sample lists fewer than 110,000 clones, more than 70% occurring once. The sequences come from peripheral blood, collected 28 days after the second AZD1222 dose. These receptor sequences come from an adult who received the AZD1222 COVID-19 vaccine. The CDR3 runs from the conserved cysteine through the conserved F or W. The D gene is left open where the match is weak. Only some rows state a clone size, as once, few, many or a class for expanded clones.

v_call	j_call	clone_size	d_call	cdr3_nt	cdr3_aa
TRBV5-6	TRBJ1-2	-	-	TGTGCCAGCAGCGGTCGAGACTATGGCTACACCTTC	CASSGRDYGYTF
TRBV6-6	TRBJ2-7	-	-	TGTGCCAGCAGTGATGGACAAGGGACCTACGAGCAGTACTTC	CASSDGQGTYEQYF
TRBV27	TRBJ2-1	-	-	TGTGCCAGCAGTTTAGGGGGTATTAAGGATGAGCAGTTCTTC	CASSLGGIKDEQFF
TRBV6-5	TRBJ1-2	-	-	TGTGCCAGCAGACTGACTCCCGTGGGCTATGGCTACACCTTC	CASRLTPVGYGYTF
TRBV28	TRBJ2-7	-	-	TGTGCCAGCAGAACCCGGGCCTACCCCTACGAGCAGTACTTC	CASRTRAYPYEQYF
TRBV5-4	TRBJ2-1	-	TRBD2	TGTGCCAGCAGCAGGACTAGCCTAGCGCTCTCCTACAATGAGCAGTTCTTC	CASSRTSLALSYNEQFF
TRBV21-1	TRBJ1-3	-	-	TGTGCCAGCGGGGGTCTACGACAGGGAATTTACCCTAACACCATATATTTT	CASGGLRQGIYPNTIYF
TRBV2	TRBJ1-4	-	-	TGTGCCAGCAGTGGATTTTCAGACCTATATGTGGAAAAACTGTTTTTT	CASSGFSDLYVEKLFF
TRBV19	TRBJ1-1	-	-	TGTGCCAGTAGTGCTCTCCCTGGGAAAACTGAAGCTTTCTTT	CASSALPGKTEAFF
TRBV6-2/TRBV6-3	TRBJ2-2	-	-	TGTGCCAGCAGTTTGTTTACGCGCACCGGGGAGCTGTTTTTT	CASSLFTRTGELFF
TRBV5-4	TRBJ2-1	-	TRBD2	TGTGCCAGCAGCCCGGGAGGGGGGCTAGGAGATGAGCAGTTCTTC	CASSPGGGLGDEQFF
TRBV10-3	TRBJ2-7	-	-	TGTGCCATCAGTGACATTCTGGGGGAGCAGTACTTC	CAISDILGEQYF
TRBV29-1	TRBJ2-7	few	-	TGCAGCGTTGAAGATTGGGCAGGGTACACCTACGAGCAGTACTTC	CSVEDWAGYTYEQYF
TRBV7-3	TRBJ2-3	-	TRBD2	TGTGCCAGCAGCTTAACATCGCCTAGCGGGGGAGTGGATACGCAGTATTTT	CASSLTSPSGGVDTQYF
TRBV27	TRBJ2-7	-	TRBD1	TGTGCCACCCCCCTAGAGGGGGCGGAGGTAGCCTATTGGGGCTACGAGCAGTACTTC	CATPLEGAEVAYWGYEQYF
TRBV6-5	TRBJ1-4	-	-	TGTGCCAGCTATAGGGGACTGGGGGAAAAACTGTTTTTT	CASYRGLGEKLFF
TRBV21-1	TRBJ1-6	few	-	TGTGCCAGCAGCGAAGATCCTGGCCGGGTCAATAATTCACCCCTCCACTTT	CASSEDPGRVNNSPLHF
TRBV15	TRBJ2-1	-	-	TGTGCCACCGAGGGCAACCTCGGGGGCGCGTACAATGAGCAGTTCTTC	CATEGNLGGAYNEQFF
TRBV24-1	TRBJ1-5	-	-	TGTGCCACTCGTTCATTGACACATAAGTACAATCAGCCCCAGCATTTT	CATRSLTHKYNQPQHF
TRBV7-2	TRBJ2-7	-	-	TGTGCCAGCAGCCTAGGTCGGACGGGAGCGGGCGAGCAGTACTTC	CASSLGRTGAGEQYF
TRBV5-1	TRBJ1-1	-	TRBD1	TGCGCCAGCAGCTTAGACAGGGGTCACACTGAAGCTTTCTTT	CASSLDRGHTEAFF
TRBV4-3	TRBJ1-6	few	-	TGCGCCAGCAGCCAAGATCGGACAGTCCCGAATTCACCCCTCCACTTT	CASSQDRTVPNSPLHF
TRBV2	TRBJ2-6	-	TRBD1	TGTGCCAGGACAGGGGTTGGGGCCAACGTCCTGACTTTC	CARTGVGANVLTF
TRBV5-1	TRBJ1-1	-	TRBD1	TGCGCCAGCAGCTTGCCCGGACAGGAGAACACTGAAGCTTTCTTT	CASSLPGQENTEAFF
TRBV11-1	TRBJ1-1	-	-	TGTGCCAGCAGCTTAGTCGTGGGGATCGCTGAAGCTTTCTTT	CASSLVVGIAEAFF
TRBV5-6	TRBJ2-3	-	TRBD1	TGTGCCAGCAGCTATCAGGGACAGTTTGAGGCAGATACGCAGTATTTT	CASSYQGQFEADTQYF
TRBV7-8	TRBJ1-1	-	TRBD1	TGTGCCAGCAGCTTCCTTACAGGGGCTCTGGCATGGACTGAAGCTTTCTTT	CASSFLTGALAWTEAFF
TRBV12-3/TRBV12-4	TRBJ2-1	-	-	TGTGCCAGCAGTTCAGGGGTGGATGAGCAGTTCTTC	CASSSGVDEQFF
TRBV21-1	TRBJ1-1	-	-	TGTGCCAGCAGCCCCCAGAGACAGATACAGGGCGCAATCTACGCTGAAGCTTTCTTT	CASSPQRQIQGAIYAEAFF
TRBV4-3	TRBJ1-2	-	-	TGCGCCAGCAGCCTACGTGGGGGAGATGGCTACACCTTC	CASSLRGGDGYTF
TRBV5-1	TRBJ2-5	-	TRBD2	TGCGCCAGCAGCTTGAATCCGGGAGGGCAAGAGACCCAGTACTTC	CASSLNPGGQETQYF
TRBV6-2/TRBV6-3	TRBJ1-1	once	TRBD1	TGTGCCAGCAGTTACTCGACAGGGGTGAACACTGAAGCTTTCTTT	CASSYSTGVNTEAFF
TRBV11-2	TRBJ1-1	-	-	TGTGCCAGCAACCCCGGGAGGGGTATCGACACTGAAGCTTTCTTT	CASNPGRGIDTEAFF
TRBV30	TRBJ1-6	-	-	TGTGCCCTCGGCGCGAGCTCCTATAATTCACCCCTCCACTTT	CALGASSYNSPLHF
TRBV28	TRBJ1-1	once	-	TGTGCCAGCAGTATCCAGACCGGGAACACTGAAGCTTTCTTT	CASSIQTGNTEAFF
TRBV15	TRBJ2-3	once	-	TGTGCCACCAGCAGAGTGGGTGCTAGCACAGATACGCAGTATTTT	CATSRVGASTDTQYF
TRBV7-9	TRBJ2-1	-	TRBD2	TGTGCCAGCAGCGTCACGGGAGGAGTAGAAGAGCAGTTCTTC	CASSVTGGVEEQFF
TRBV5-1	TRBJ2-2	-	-	TGCGCCAGCAGCTCCGACCCCGACGGGGAGCTGTTTTTT	CASSSDPDGELFF
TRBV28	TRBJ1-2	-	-	TGTGCCAGCAGTTTGGCCGGACTATACTATGGCTACACCTTC	CASSLAGLYYGYTF
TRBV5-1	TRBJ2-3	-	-	TGCGCCAGCAGCTTGGACGGGGTAACGCAGTATTTT	CASSLDGVTQYF
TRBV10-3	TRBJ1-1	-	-	TGTGCCATCAGTGGCAGGGTAGGGGACACTGAAGCTTTCTTT	CAISGRVGDTEAFF
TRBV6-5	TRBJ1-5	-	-	TGTGCCAGCAGCCTACCTGGTTGGGATCAGCCCCAGCATTTT	CASSLPGWDQPQHF
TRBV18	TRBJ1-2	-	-	TGTGCCAGCTCACCAAGTATAATTAACTATGGCTACACCTTC	CASSPSIINYGYTF
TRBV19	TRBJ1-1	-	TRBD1	TGTGCAAGTCGACAGGGAGTGAATATGAACACTGAAGCTTTCTTT	CASRQGVNMNTEAFF
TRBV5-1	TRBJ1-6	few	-	TGCGCCAGCAGCTTGGATTGGGGATACTATAATTCACCCCTCCACTTT	CASSLDWGYYNSPLHF
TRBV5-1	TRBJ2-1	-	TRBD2	TGCGCCAGCAGCACGGGACTAGGGGGCAATGAGCAGTTCTTC	CASSTGLGGNEQFF
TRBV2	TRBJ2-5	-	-	TGTGCCAGCAGTGGAAGGGGGCAAGAGACCCAGTACTTC	CASSGRGQETQYF
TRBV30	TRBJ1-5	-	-	TGTGCCTGGAGTGTATGGGGAGGTTCTCAGCCCCAGCATTTT	CAWSVWGGSQPQHF
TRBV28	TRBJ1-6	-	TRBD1	TGTGCCAGCAGTCCCCCAGGGGGCGGGTATTCACCCCTCCACTTT	CASSPPGGGYSPLHF
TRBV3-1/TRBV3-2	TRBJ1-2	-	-	TGTGCCAGCAGCCAAGAGACTACAGGAGCCTATGGCTACACCTTC	CASSQETTGAYGYTF
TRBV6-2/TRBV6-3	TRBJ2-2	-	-	TGTGCCAGCAGCGGAAACACCGGGGAGCTGTTTTTT	CASSGNTGELFF
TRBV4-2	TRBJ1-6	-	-	TGTGCCAGCAGCCAAGATAAAACAGGGATTGGTTCACCCCTCCACTTT	CASSQDKTGIGSPLHF
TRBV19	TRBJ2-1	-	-	TGTGCCAGTACTAAAGTGGCAGGGAATAGCAATGAGCAGTTCTTC	CASTKVAGNSNEQFF
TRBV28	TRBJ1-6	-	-	TGTGCCAGCAGGAGGGGGTACTCAAATTCACCCCTCCACTTT	CASRRGYSNSPLHF
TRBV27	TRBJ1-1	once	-	TGTGCCAGCAGTTCCCCAGGGGTGAACACTGAAGCTTTCTTT	CASSSPGVNTEAFF
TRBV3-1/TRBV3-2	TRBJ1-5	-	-	TGTGCCAGCAGCCAACGAACAGGAGATCAGCCCCAGCATTTT	CASSQRTGDQPQHF
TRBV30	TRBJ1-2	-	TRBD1	TGTGCCTGGAGTGCCAGGGGACAGGGGGCGCGGGGCTACACCTTC	CAWSARGQGARGYTF
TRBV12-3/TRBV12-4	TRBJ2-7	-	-	TGTGCCAGCAGTACGACAGTTTACGAGCAGTACTTC	CASSTTVYEQYF